This T cell receptor (beta chain) is drawn from a study of early T cells in non-severe SARS-CoV-2 infection. CDR3 length: 14 amino acids. Germline assignment: CDR1 SNHLY and CDR2 FYNNEI. V dropped 6 bases and J dropped 3 bases, with 15 bases sitting between them. From the 5' RACE reads, TCRdb called clonotypes with MiXCR, one entry per CDR3 protein. The table lists tens of thousands of distinct CDR3 sequences, roughly an eighth of them singletons. The rearrangement links TRBV2 to TRBJ2-7; D not certain. The sequence came from an adult who was a healthcare worker with PCR-confirmed SARS-CoV-2 infection or an uninfected control (not recorded which). The sequencing input was whole blood. The CDR3, as DNA: TGTGCCAGCAGGACCCCGGGCAGTTTCTACGAGCAGTACTTC. Residues: CASRTPGSFYEQYF. Based on the CDR3 plus reference TRBV2 and TRBJ2-7, the full variable domain is EPEVTQTPSHQVTQMGQEVILRCVPISNHLYFYWYRQILGQKVEFLVSFYNNEISEKSEIFDDQFSVERPDGSNFTLKIRSTKLEDSAMYFCASRTPGSFYEQYFGPGTRLTVT.